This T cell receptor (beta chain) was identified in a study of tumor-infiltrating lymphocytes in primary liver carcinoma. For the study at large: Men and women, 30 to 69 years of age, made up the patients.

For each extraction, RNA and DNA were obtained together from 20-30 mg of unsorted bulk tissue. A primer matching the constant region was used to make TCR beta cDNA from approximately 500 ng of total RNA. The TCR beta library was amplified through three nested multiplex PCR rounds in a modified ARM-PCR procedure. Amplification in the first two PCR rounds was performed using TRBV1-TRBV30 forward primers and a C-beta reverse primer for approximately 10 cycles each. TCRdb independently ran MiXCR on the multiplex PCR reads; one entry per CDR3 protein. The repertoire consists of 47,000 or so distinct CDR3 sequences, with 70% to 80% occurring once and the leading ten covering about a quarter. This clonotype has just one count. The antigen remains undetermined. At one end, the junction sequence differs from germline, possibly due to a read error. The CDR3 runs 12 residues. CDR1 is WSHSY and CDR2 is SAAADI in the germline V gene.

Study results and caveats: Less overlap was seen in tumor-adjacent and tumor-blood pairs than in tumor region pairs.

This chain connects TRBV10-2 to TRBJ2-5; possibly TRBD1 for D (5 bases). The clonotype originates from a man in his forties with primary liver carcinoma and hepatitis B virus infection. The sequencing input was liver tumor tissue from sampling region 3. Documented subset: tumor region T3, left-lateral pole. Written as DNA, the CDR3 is TGTGCCAGCAGTGACAGCCAAGAGACCCGGTACTTC. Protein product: CASSDSQETRYF.